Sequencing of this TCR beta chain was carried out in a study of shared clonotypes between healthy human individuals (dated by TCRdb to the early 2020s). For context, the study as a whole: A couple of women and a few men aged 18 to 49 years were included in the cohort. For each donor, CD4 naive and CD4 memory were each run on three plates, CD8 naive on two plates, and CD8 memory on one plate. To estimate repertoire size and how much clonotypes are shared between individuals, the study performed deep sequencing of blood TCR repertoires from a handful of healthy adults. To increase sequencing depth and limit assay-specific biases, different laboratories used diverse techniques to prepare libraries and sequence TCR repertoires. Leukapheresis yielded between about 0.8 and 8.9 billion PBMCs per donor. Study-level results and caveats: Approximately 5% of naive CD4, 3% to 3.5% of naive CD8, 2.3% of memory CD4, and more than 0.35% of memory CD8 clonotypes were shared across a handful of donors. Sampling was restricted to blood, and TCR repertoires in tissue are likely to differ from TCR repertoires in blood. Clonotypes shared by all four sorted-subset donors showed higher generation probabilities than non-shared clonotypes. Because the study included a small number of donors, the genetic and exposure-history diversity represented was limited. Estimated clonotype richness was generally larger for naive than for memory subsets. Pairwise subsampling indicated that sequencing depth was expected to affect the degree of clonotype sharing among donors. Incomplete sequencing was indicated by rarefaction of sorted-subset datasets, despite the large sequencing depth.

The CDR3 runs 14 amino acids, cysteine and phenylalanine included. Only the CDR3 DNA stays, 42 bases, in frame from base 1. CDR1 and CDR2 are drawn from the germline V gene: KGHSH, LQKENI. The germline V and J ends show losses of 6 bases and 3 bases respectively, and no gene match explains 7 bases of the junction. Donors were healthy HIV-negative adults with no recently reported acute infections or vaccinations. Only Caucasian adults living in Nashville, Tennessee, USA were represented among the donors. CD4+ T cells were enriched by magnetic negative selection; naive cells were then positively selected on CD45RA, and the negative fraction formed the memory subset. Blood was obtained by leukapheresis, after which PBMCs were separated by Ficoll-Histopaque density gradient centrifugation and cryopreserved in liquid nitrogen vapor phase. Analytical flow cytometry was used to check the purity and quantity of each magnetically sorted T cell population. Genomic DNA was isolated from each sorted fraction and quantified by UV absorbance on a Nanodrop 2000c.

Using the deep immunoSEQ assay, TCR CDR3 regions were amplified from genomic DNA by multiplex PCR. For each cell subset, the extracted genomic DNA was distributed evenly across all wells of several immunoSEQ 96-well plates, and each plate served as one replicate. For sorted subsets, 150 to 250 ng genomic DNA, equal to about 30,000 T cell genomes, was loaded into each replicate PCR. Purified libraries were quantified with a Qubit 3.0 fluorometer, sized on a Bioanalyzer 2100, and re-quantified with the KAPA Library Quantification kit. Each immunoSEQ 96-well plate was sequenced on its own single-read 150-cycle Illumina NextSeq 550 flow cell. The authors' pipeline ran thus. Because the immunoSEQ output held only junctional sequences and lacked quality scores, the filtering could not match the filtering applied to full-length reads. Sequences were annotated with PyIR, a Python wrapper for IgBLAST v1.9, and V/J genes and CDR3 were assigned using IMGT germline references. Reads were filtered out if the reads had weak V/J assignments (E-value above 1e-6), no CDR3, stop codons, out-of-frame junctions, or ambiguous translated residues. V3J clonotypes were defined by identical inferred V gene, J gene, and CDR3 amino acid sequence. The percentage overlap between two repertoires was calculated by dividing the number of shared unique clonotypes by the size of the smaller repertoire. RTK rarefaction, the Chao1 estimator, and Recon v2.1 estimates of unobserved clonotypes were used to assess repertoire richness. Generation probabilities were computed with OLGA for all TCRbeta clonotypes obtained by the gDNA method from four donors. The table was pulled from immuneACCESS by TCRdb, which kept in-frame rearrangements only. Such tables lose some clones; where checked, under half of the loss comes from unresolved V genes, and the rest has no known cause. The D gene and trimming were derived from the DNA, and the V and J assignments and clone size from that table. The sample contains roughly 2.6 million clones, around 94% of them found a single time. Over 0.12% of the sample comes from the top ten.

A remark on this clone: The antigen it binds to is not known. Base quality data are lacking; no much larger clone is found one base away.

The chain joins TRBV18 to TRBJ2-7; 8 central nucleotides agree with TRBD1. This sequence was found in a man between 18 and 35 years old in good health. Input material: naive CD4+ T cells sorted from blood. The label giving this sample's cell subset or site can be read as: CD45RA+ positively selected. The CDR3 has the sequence CASSGQGLGYEQYF. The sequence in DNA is TGTGCCAGCTCCGGACAGGGTTTAGGCTACGAGCAGTACTTC.